These T cell receptor beta chains were read from a single sample in a study of blood T cell repertoires in COVID-19. Measured with immunoSEQ multiplex PCR; TCRdb has only the in-frame clones, and not every one. The sample has just over 300,000 clones; just under 90% are singletons. Specimen: peripheral blood. These receptors came from a woman under 40 with COVID-19, enrolled during active disease. Both conserved end residues are part of each CDR3. D genes are given only for firm matches. A row's size may be missing; if present it is once, few, many or a size class.

abundance	v_gene	j_gene	d_gene	CDR3nt	CDR3aa
-	TRBV30	TRBJ1-6	-	TGTGCCTGGAGTGTGCTGAGCTCCTATAATTCACCCCTCCACTTT	CAWSVLSSYNSPLHF
-	TRBV20-1	TRBJ1-1	-	TGCAGTGTACAAAGGACAGCTGAAGCTTTCTTT	CSVQRTAEAFF
-	TRBV4-1	TRBJ1-1	-	TGCGCCAGCAGCCACCTACAGGGTAAGAGGTACACTGAAGCTTTCTTT	CASSHLQGKRYTEAFF
-	TRBV10-3	TRBJ2-5	TRBD2	TGTGCCATCGGACTAGCGGGGGGTATACAAGAGACCCAGTACTTC	CAIGLAGGIQETQYF
-	TRBV19	TRBJ2-7	TRBD2	TGTGCCAGTAGTCCCGGACTAGCGGGGGGGGCAGGCTCCGAGCAGTACTTC	CASSPGLAGGAGSEQYF
-	TRBV30	TRBJ1-2	-	TGTGCCTGGAACAGGGAGTCCTTATTCTATGGCTACACCTTC	CAWNRESLFYGYTF
-	TRBV29-1	TRBJ1-2	TRBD1	TGCAGCGTCCAAGGGCTTGGGACAGGGGACGGCTACACCTTC	CSVQGLGTGDGYTF
-	TRBV28	TRBJ1-5	-	TGTGCCAGCAGTTCTCCCGAACGGGCGGGGGGGCCCCAGCATTTT	CASSSPERAGGPQHF
once	TRBV2	TRBJ1-1	-	TGTGCCAGCAATATGAGGGCAACTACCACTGAAGCTTTCTTT	CASNMRATTTEAFF
-	TRBV4-3	TRBJ2-3	TRBD2	TGCGCCAGCAGCCAGGTCCTGACGGGGGGGGCAACAGATACGCAGTATTTT	CASSQVLTGGATDTQYF
-	TRBV7-9	TRBJ1-1	-	TGTGCCAGCAGCCTCAGCGGGGGAGTGAACACTGAAGCTTTCTTT	CASSLSGGVNTEAFF
-	TRBV30	TRBJ1-2	TRBD1	TGTGCCTGCCCCGGACAGGGGGACGGCTACACCTTC	CACPGQGDGYTF
-	TRBV5-6	TRBJ1-2	-	TGTGCCAGCAGCTTGGTTCCTACTAACTATGGCTACACCTTC	CASSLVPTNYGYTF
-	TRBV2	TRBJ2-5	-	TGTGCCAGCAGTGACCAGGGAAAAGAGACCCAGTACTTC	CASSDQGKETQYF
-	TRBV20-1	TRBJ2-7	-	TGCAGTGCTAGTCAAGGCCCCAGGGGCCCGGGCTCCTACGAGCAGTACTTC	CSASQGPRGPGSYEQYF
once	TRBV6-5	TRBJ1-1	-	TGTGCCAGCAGTTTCCGGGGAAACACTGAAGCTTTCTTT	CASSFRGNTEAFF
-	TRBV6-5	TRBJ1-3	TRBD1	TGTGCCAGCAGCGGGACAGGGTCAAACACCATATATTTT	CASSGTGSNTIYF